Each of the 16 T cell receptor beta chains below was sequenced from the same sample in a study of control samples from healthy donors and cancer patients. The table came from immunoSEQ multiplex PCR; TCRdb's copy has only in-frame clones and leaves some out. The table shows 150,000 to 200,000 clones, with over 95% occurring only once. The sequencing input was blood. The receptors come from a woman aged 25 to 39 in good health.

The chain is built from TRBV6-6 and TRBJ2-5; possible D gene TRBD2, 6 bases. The CDR3 runs 15 residues. Germline V lookup: CDR1 MNHNY, CDR2 SVGAGI (reference sequence). V was cut by 4 bases and J by 5 bases, with 17 bases left in between. CDR3 in amino acids: CASSSFPGRYETQYF. Here the CDR3 DNA reads TGTGCCAGCAGTTCCTTTCCCGGGAGATATGAGACCCAGTACTTC.

This CDR3 is CATSRGGQVETQYF. In DNA form, the CDR3 reads TGTGCCACCAGCAGAGGGGGACAAGTAGAGACCCAGTACTTC. The chain recombines TRBV15 with TRBJ2-5; possible D gene TRBD1, 6 bases. This CDR3 has 14 residues. The germline gives CDR1 LNHNV, CDR2 YYDKDF (reference sequence). Trimming removed 1 base from V and 4 bases from J, with 10 bases in between. Filled out from reference TRBV15 and TRBJ2-5, the complete variable domain reads DAMVIQNPRYQVTQFGKPVTLSCSQTLNHNVMYWYQQKSSQAPKLLFHYYDKDFNNEADTPDNFQSRRPNTSFCFLDIRSPGLGDTAMYLCATSRGGQVETQYFGPGTRLLVL.

The V call is TRBV18, the J call TRBJ2-1; 14 bases map to TRBD2. CDR3 length: 15 residues. V was clipped by 5 bases and J by 9 bases; unmatched bases: 6. Looked up from germline, CDR1 is KGHSH and CDR2 is LQKENI. The DNA for the CDR3 is TGTGCCAGCTCATCGGGACTAGCGGGAGTTGGTGAGCAGTTCTTC. Its translation: CASSSGLAGVGEQFF.

The chain combines TRBV29-1 with TRBJ2-7; the D gene could be TRBD1 or TRBD2 (6 bases each). V lost 4 bases and J lost 7, with 14 bases in between. The CDR3 spans 12 residues. The V gene's germline CDR1 is SQVTM and CDR2 ANQGSEA. CDR3 protein: CSVVEGGGEQYF. CDR3 DNA sequence: TGCAGCGTTGTTGAGGGGGGAGGTGAGCAGTACTTC.

The chain has TRBV6-5 and TRBJ2-2; D may be TRBD1 or TRBD2 (5 bases each). This CDR3 has 13 residues. Trimming took 6 bases from V and 7 from J, leaving 12 bases between them. CDR1 and CDR2 (germline): MNHEY, SVGAGI. CDR3 sequence reads: CASSPRGGGELFF. The CDR3 nucleotides read TGTGCCAGCAGCCCCCGTGGGGGCGGGGAGCTGTTTTTT.

The chain couples TRBV27 to TRBJ1-2; D uncertain. Trimming left V 0 bases short and J 2 bases short, with 10 bases between. CDR1 and CDR2 from the germline V gene are MNHEY and SMNVEV (reference sequence). The CDR3 is 15 residues long. The CDR3 protein is CASSLSIQDNYGYTF. Written as DNA, the CDR3 is TGTGCCAGCAGTTTATCTATTCAGGACAACTATGGCTACACCTTC.

The rearrangement links TRBV6-1 to TRBJ1-6, with unresolved D. The CDR3 length is 16 residues. V dropped 3 bases and J dropped 0 bases, with 9 bases sitting between them. Germline CDR1 and CDR2: MNHNS and SASEGT. CDR3 in amino acids: CASSERRLSYNSPLHF. CDR3 coding DNA: TGTGCCAGCAGTGAGAGGAGACTCTCCTATAATTCACCCCTCCACTTT.

This clone has just one count. The chain joins TRBV11-3 to TRBJ1-4; TRBD1 matches at 9 bases. The V segment lost 4 bases and the J segment 7 bases; nucleotides outside the gene matches: 16. This CDR3 is 18 amino acids long. Germline assignment: CDR1 SGHNT and CDR2 YENEEA. CDR3 protein: CASSSHRGPFPEGEKLFF. In nucleotides, the CDR3 is TGTGCCAGCAGCTCCCACAGGGGGCCCTTCCCGGAGGGTGAAAAACTGTTTTTT.

This clone was detected once. The genes are TRBV2 and TRBJ1-6; possible D gene TRBD1, 5 bases. From germline, CDR1 is SNHLY and CDR2 FYNNEI. The V end lost 6 bases, the J end lost 12 bases, and 15 bases lay between the germline ends. This CDR3 is built from 13 residues. This CDR3 reads CASSYGTPEPLHF. The DNA for the CDR3 is TGTGCCAGCAGCTACGGGACTCCTGAACCCCTCCACTTT.

The rearrangement links TRBV7-9 to TRBJ2-3, with a tentative D call TRBD2 (5 bases). Per germline, CDR1 SEHNR and CDR2 FQNEAQ (reference sequence). CDR3 length: 12 amino acids. V shed 5 bases and J shed 5 bases, with 8 bases lying between them. CDR3 coding DNA: TGTGCCAGCAGCATAACTAGAGATACGCAGTATTTT. This sequence encodes CASSITRDTQYF.

The V and J genes are TRBV24-1 and TRBJ2-5; D not resolved. V lost 1 base to trimming and J lost 2 bases, with 10 bases between them. CDR1 is KGHDR, CDR2 SFDVKD, per germline. This CDR3 is built from 15 residues. CDR3 DNA sequence: TGTGCCACCAGTGATTTCGGCAGCGAACAAGAGACCCAGTACTTC. It translates to CATSDFGSEQETQYF.

The chain carries TRBV15 and TRBJ2-1; TRBD2 matches at 7 bases. This CDR3 has 16 residues. V lost 0 bases to trimming and J lost 6 bases; unmatched junction nucleotides: 8. Germline V gene sequence: CDR1 LNHNV, CDR2 YYDKDF (reference sequence). For the CDR3, the DNA is TGTGCCACCAGCAGAGAACGACCCGGGACTATCAATGAGCAGTTCTTC. It codes for CATSRERPGTINEQFF.

This sequence joins TRBV11-3 and TRBJ2-1, with 9 bases fitting TRBD2. The CDR3 has 17 residues. The germline V gene has CDR1 SGHNT and CDR2 YENEEA. V dropped 5 bases and J dropped 10; count of bases not matched to a gene: 18. This CDR3 reads CASSPGGGLAFNAEQFF. CDR3 nucleotides: TGTGCCAGCAGCCCCGGAGGGGGACTAGCCTTTAACGCAGAGCAGTTCTTC.

The V gene is TRBV7-9, the J gene TRBJ2-7; the D gene is possibly TRBD2 (6 bases). The V gene lost 5 bases and the J gene lost 0 bases, with 17 bases spanning the gap. The CDR3 totals 16 residues. CDR1 is SEHNR, CDR2 FQNEAQ, per germline (reference sequence). CDR3 nucleotides: TGTGCCAGCAGCGTGATTCGGGGGAATCACTCCTACGAGCAGTACTTC. It encodes CASSVIRGNHSYEQYF.

The chain's CDR3 is CASSGDSLSYEQYF. The CDR3 nucleotides read TGTGCCAGCAGTGGGGACAGCCTCTCCTACGAGCAGTACTTC. The chain combines TRBV2 with TRBJ2-7, with 7 bases that match TRBD1. CDR1 and CDR2 (germline): SNHLY, FYNNEI. Trimming at V came to 4 bases and at J to 0 bases, leaving 3 bases not matched to a gene. The CDR3 extends over 14 amino acids.

The chain uses TRBV5-1 and TRBJ1-2; D may be TRBD1 (6 bases). Per germline, CDR1 SGHRS and CDR2 YFSETQ. V dropped 4 bases and J dropped 4 bases, with 17 bases sitting between them. There are 15 residues in the CDR3. The CDR3 loop is CASSRGTPNLYGYTF. DNA of the CDR3: TGCGCCAGCAGCCGAGGGACACCGAACCTCTATGGCTACACCTTC.